These 18 T cell receptor beta chains came from one sample sequenced in a study of shared clonotypes between healthy human individuals. Repertoires were generated with immunoSEQ multiplex PCR, while TCRdb's copy carries only in-frame clones and drops some. The sample lists about 2.4 million clones, more than 90% occurring once. Source material: naive CD4+ T cells sorted from blood. Specified subset: CD45RA+ positively selected. Receptors originate from a man aged 18 to 30 in good health.

This sequence joins TRBV28 and TRBJ2-3, with D perhaps given as TRBD1 or TRBD2 (5 bases each). This CDR3 has 17 amino acids. CDR1 and CDR2 (germline): MDHEN, SYDVKM. Trimming took off 1 base at V and 2 bases at J, with 16 bases between the two ends. The CDR3 is CASSLSGTLISTDTQYF. Written as DNA, the CDR3 is TGTGCCAGCAGTTTATCAGGGACCCTAATCTCCACAGATACGCAGTATTTT. Complete variable domain (other parts from reference TRBV28 and TRBJ2-3): DVKVTQSSRYLVKRTGEKVFLECVQDMDHENMFWYRQDPGLGLRLIYFSYDVKMKEKGDIPEGYSVSREKKERFSLILESASTNQTSMYLCASSLSGTLISTDTQYFGPGTRLTVL.

This sequence joins TRBV5-4 and TRBJ2-6; a weak D match, TRBD1 (6 bases). The CDR3 spans 17 residues. Trimming pared 4 bases from V and 0 bases from J, leaving 14 bases between. From germline, CDR1 is SGHNT and CDR2 YYREEE (reference sequence). The DNA for the CDR3 is TGTGCCAGCAGCCCCGGGACAACCGTCTCTGGGGCCAACGTCCTGACTTTC. It encodes CASSPGTTVSGANVLTF.

This clone was seen just once. This sequence joins TRBV6-5 and TRBJ1-2; a possible D gene is TRBD1 (5 bases). The CDR3 extends over 13 amino acids. Germline values: CDR1 MNHEY, CDR2 SVGAGI. Trimming took 6 bases from V and 5 from J, leaving 13 bases between them. The chain's CDR3 is CASRRSGIYGYTF. The CDR3 DNA follows: TGTGCCAGCAGGAGGTCAGGGATATATGGCTACACCTTC.

The chain couples TRBV6-5 to TRBJ1-6; 9 bases agree with TRBD1. The V gene's germline CDR1 is MNHEY and CDR2 SVGAGI. This CDR3 has 13 residues. V shed 7 bases, J shed 10 bases, and the junction held 5 bases outside the gene matches. The CDR3 reads CASKTGGGSPLHF. CDR3 DNA: TGTGCCAGCAAGACAGGGGGTGGATCACCCCTCCACTTT.

This chain connects TRBV19 to TRBJ1-5; D remains ambiguous. The germline CDR1 and CDR2 sequences are LNHDA and SQIVND (reference sequence). The CDR3 totals 14 residues. V was shortened by 2 bases and J by 7 bases, with 12 bases between the two germline ends. The CDR3 loop reads CASSIQAQGQPQHF. CDR3 DNA sequence: TGTGCCAGTAGTATACAGGCCCAAGGGCAGCCCCAGCATTTT.

The chain carries TRBV18 and TRBJ2-2, with 7 bases fitting TRBD1. CDR1 and CDR2 (germline): KGHSH, LQKENI. CDR3 length: 16 residues. V trimming: 1 base; J trimming: 4 bases; junction bases outside the gene matches: 6. The CDR3 sequence: CASSPQGAISTGELFF. For the CDR3, the DNA is TGTGCCAGCTCACCACAGGGGGCCATCAGCACCGGGGAGCTGTTTTTT.

For this clone: Other DNA sequences in this sample translate to the same CDR3. The V call is TRBV5-1, the J call TRBJ2-7, with 8 bases that match TRBD1. The CDR3 length is 15 residues. Germline assignment: CDR1 SGHRS and CDR2 YFSETQ. Germline trimming cut 3 bases from V and 3 bases from J; bases unmatched to any gene: 8. The CDR3 DNA sequence: TGCGCCAGCAGCTCCTCCGGGACAGGAGGCTACGAGCAGTACTTC. It is translated as CASSSSGTGGYEQYF.

V and J are TRBV5-1 and TRBJ2-7; no clear D gene. V was pared by 0 bases and J by 0 bases, with 7 bases between. CDR1 and CDR2 (germline): SGHRS, YFSETQ. CDR3 size: 14 residues. CDR3 amino acids: CASSLAALSYEQYF. In DNA form, the CDR3 reads TGCGCCAGCAGCTTGGCCGCCCTCTCCTACGAGCAGTACTTC.

This rearrangement joins TRBV2 to TRBJ2-2, with D perhaps matching TRBD1 (5 bases). CDR3 length equals 14 residues. V lost 4 bases, J lost 7 bases, and 13 bases lay in between. The V gene's germline CDR1 is SNHLY and CDR2 FYNNEI. The CDR3 DNA reads TGTGCCAGCAGTGTGGTAGGGGAAGGCGGGGAGCTGTTTTTT. As protein: CASSVVGEGGELFF.

CDR3 DNA: TGTGCCAGCAGCTTAGATTGGGAAGAGACCCAGTACTTC. This codes for CASSLDWEETQYF. The chain employs TRBV13 and TRBJ2-5, with no clear D. Per germline, CDR1 PRHDT and CDR2 FYEKMQ (reference sequence). Between the trimmed V and J ends, which lost 1 base and 3 bases, there was a span of 6 bases. The CDR3 sequence is 13 residues long. Combining the CDR3 with reference TRBV13 and TRBJ2-5 gives the whole variable domain AAGVIQSPRHLIKEKRETATLKCYPIPRHDTVYWYQQGPGQDPQFLISFYEKMQSDKGSIPDRFSAQQFSDYHSELNMSSLELGDSALYFCASSLDWEETQYFGPGTRLLVL.

This chain links TRBV5-1 with TRBJ2-3; D possibly corresponds to TRBD1 (6 bases). This CDR3 spans 16 amino acids. Germline V lookup: CDR1 SGHRS, CDR2 YFSETQ. V was trimmed by 4 bases and J by 1 base, leaving 16 bases between them. The CDR3 coding sequence is TGCGCCAGCAGCCAGGACAGTTTCGTGGGCACAGATACGCAGTATTTT. Protein product: CASSQDSFVGTDTQYF.

The gene calls are TRBV6-5 and TRBJ2-1; no firm D call. The ends were cut back, 6 bases at V and 9 bases at J, with 12 bases in the middle. This CDR3 is 12 amino acids long. Germline-derived CDR1 and CDR2 are MNHEY and SVGAGI. CDR3 in amino acids: CASRLSSGEQFF. CDR3 nucleotides: TGTGCCAGCAGGCTTTCGTCCGGTGAGCAGTTCTTC.

The chain employs TRBV27 and TRBJ2-2; 8 bases are shared with TRBD1. The V and J ends lost 3 bases and 5 bases, in that order; junction bases with no gene match: 2. The CDR3 length is 14 residues. Germline V CDR1 and CDR2: MNHEY, SMNVEV (reference sequence). CDR3 DNA sequence: TGTGCCAGCAGTTTGCAGGGGGCGACCGGGGAGCTGTTTTTT. This gives the protein CASSLQGATGELFF.

This chain connects TRBV9 to TRBJ2-6; 7 bases line up with TRBD2. There are 15 residues in the CDR3. Germline CDR1 and CDR2: SGDLS and YYNGEE. Trimming removed 3 bases from V and 0 bases from J; junction bases left unmatched: 0. The CDR3 coding sequence is TGTGCCAGCAGCGCGGGGGGCTCTGGGGCCAACGTCCTGACTTTC. It codes for CASSAGGSGANVLTF.

DNA for the CDR3: TGTGCCAGCAGCTTTAAAAAGAGCTCCTATAATTCACCCCTCCACTTT. It codes for CASSFKKSSYNSPLHF. The chain joins TRBV5-8 to TRBJ1-6; the D is unclear. Germline CDR1 is SGHTS and CDR2 is YDEGEE. V lost 2 bases to trimming and J lost 0 bases, with 9 bases between them. CDR3 size: 16 residues.

The chain has TRBV4-3 and TRBJ2-7; the match to TRBD1 covers 9 bases. The CDR3 runs 17 residues. The germline CDR1 and CDR2 sequences are LGHNA and YSLEER. The J segment lost 2 bases and the V segment lost 1 base, leaving 9 bases of the junction unmatched. The CDR3 reads CASSQGLATGGTYEQYF. The CDR3 coding sequence is TGCGCCAGCAGCCAAGGTTTGGCGACAGGGGGGACCTACGAGCAGTACTTC.

As for this clone: The same CDR3 arises from other DNA sequences in this sample as well. This sequence joins TRBV7-9 and TRBJ2-2, with D possibly matching TRBD1 (6 bases). The CDR3 has 15 amino acids. Trimming pared 4 bases from V and 1 base from J, leaving 10 bases between. Germline CDR1 reads SEHNR; CDR2 reads FQNEAQ (reference sequence). The CDR3 sequence: CASSSGTLNTGELFF. The CDR3 nucleotides are TGTGCCAGCAGCTCTGGGACACTGAACACCGGGGAGCTGTTTTTT.

The chain combines TRBV10-3 with TRBJ2-5; 10 nucleotides align to TRBD2. CDR1 and CDR2 from the germline V gene are ENHRY and SYGVKD. With 4 bases clipped from V and 3 bases from J, the junction kept 8 bases outside the gene matches. The CDR3 extends over 16 amino acids. CDR3 bases: TGTGCCATCAGTGCAAGGAGCGGGGGGGCGGAAGAGACCCAGTACTTC. Amino acid sequence: CAISARSGGAEETQYF.